The 19 T cell receptor beta chains below all came from one sample that was sequenced in a study of tumor-infiltrating lymphocytes in oesophageal squamous cell carcinoma. TCRdb fed the PCR reads into MiXCR, producing one record per CDR3 protein. The sample contains about 10,000 distinct CDR3 sequences, roughly 63% of which appear only once. Sequencing used esophageal tumor tissue. The source of these receptors is a female donor with esophageal squamous cell carcinoma.

By its share, this clonotype is large (0.1 to 1%). The CDR3 DNA reads as TGTGCCAGCAGCTTAGTGGGTTGGGGGGAGACCCAGTACTTC. It translates to CASSLVGWGETQYF. The chain carries TRBV7-8 and TRBJ2-5; D may be TRBD1 or TRBD2 (5 bases each). Germline V gene data show CDR1 as SGHVS and CDR2 as FQNEAQ. The CDR3 length is 14 residues. Trimming removed 1 base from V and 5 bases from J, with 11 bases in between.

For this clonotype: The junction shows a germline mismatch at one end, possibly a read error. The chain is built from TRBV7-6 and TRBJ1-1; no clear D gene. This CDR3 contains 13 residues. Germline V gene data show CDR1 as SGHVS and CDR2 as FNYEAQ. CDR3: CASSHGRDTEAFF. CDR3 DNA: TGTGCTAGCAGCCACGGTAGAGACACTGAAGCTTTCTTT.

This clonotype was seen a handful of times. The chain couples TRBV7-6 to TRBJ2-1, with D maybe TRBD2 (6 bases). There are 17 residues in the CDR3. From germline, CDR1 is SGHVS and CDR2 FNYEAQ. The V and J ends lost 1 base and 2 bases respectively, with 15 bases between them. The DNA for the CDR3 is TGTGCCAGCAGCTTAGAAGGAACTAGCATCCCCTACAATGAGCAGTTCTTC. It yields the protein CASSLEGTSIPYNEQFF.

V usage is TRBV7-2 and J usage is TRBJ2-7; 7 nucleotides align to TRBD2. CDR1 and CDR2 (germline): SGHTA, FQGNSA. V lost 5 bases to trimming and J lost 1 base; unmatched junction nucleotides: 5. The CDR3 has 14 amino acids. In DNA, the CDR3 is TGTGCCAGCAGCCCCTGGACTAGTTCCTACGAGCAGTACTTC. This encodes CASSPWTSSYEQYF.

This chain uses TRBV6-6 with TRBJ2-3, with 7 bases fitting TRBD1. The end of the DNA is better explained by TRBJ1-1, so the J call may be wrong. Germline CDR1 reads MNHNY; CDR2 reads SVGAGI (reference sequence). There are 16 residues in the CDR3. The CDR3 coding sequence is TGTGCCAGCAGAAGACAGGGCGGGGTCCGGAACACTGAAGCTTTCTTT. Translated, it gives CASRRQGGVRNTEAFF.

The rearrangement links TRBV27 to TRBJ2-3, with TRBD2 as a possible D gene (5 bases). The J call may be wrong; the DNA end is better matched by TRBJ2-7. CDR1 is MNHEY and CDR2 is SMNVEV in the germline V gene (reference sequence). The CDR3 runs to 14 residues. CDR3 in amino acids: CASSLGSSPGEQYF. The CDR3 nucleotides are TGTGCCAGCAGTTTAGGTTCCTCACCGGGAGAGCAGTACTTC.

This clonotype was seen repeatedly, ten times or more. This rearrangement joins TRBV6-1 to TRBJ1-2; TRBD1 aligns across 10 bases. This CDR3 is 13 amino acids long. Germline CDR1 MNHNS, CDR2 SASEGT. J was trimmed by 8 bases and V by 7 bases; bases with no gene match: 7. The CDR3 nucleotides read TGTGCCAGCACCCCCCGGACAGGGGGGGGCTACACCTTC. It is translated as CASTPRTGGGYTF.

This clonotype was seen a handful of times. V gene TRBV6-1 combines with J gene TRBJ1-4; 8 bases align to TRBD1. Germline-derived CDR1 and CDR2 are MNHNS and SASEGT. The CDR3 totals 15 residues. The V and J ends lost 6 bases and 8 bases, in that order; junction bases with no gene match: 11. The CDR3 spells CASRPPGTGGEKLFF. The DNA of the CDR3 is TGTGCCAGCAGACCTCCCGGGACAGGAGGCGAAAAACTGTTTTTT.

The genes are TRBV7-8 and TRBJ1-1, with D possibly matching TRBD2 (5 bases). The DNA end lines up better with TRBJ2-3; the J call may be wrong. This CDR3 spans 14 amino acids. The germline gives CDR1 SGHVS, CDR2 FQNEAQ. CDR3 amino acids: CASSSPSLADTQYF. The CDR3 region has the DNA TGTGCCAGCAGCTCACCTAGCTTGGCAGATACGCAGTATTTT.

This rearrangement joins TRBV6-1 to TRBJ2-5; 11 bases are a match to TRBD1. V dropped 9 bases and J dropped 3; count of bases not matched to a gene: 3. The CDR3 is 13 residues long. Germline V gene lookup returns CDR1 MNHNS and CDR2 SASEGT. The CDR3 DNA is TGTGCCAGTCGGACAGGGGGCGAAGAGACCCAGTACTTC. It yields the protein CASRTGGEETQYF.

The V and J genes are TRBV6-6 and TRBJ2-4; the D gene is possibly TRBD1 (6 bases). The J call may not be correct, given that the DNA end is closer to TRBJ2-7. CDR1 and CDR2 from the germline V gene are MNHNY and SVGAGI (reference sequence). CDR3 length equals 16 residues. The CDR3 DNA follows: TGTGCCAGCAGTTACTCGACCAGGGGTCAGCCCTACGAGCAGTACTTC. Translation: CASSYSTRGQPYEQYF.

CDR3 nucleotide sequence: TGTGCCAGCAGCGCCCAAGGCGGGGGGGAGACCCAGTACTTC. Amino acids: CASSAQGGGETQYF. The V and J genes are TRBV7-2 and TRBJ2-5; 8 bases line up with TRBD2. There are 14 residues in the CDR3. Germline loops: CDR1 SGHTA, CDR2 FQGNSA. Unmatched junction bases numbered 7, after V lost 5 bases and J lost 5 bases.

The V gene is TRBV28, the J gene TRBJ2-7; D unclear. The end of the DNA aligns better with TRBJ2-1, so the J call may be wrong. The CDR3 loop spans 15 amino acids. The germline V gene has CDR1 MDHEN and CDR2 SYDVKM. The CDR3 region is CASSFRPWKKGEQFF. DNA of the CDR3: TGTGCCAGCAGTTTTAGGCCCTGGAAGAAAGGTGAGCAGTTCTTC.

The chain is built from TRBV7-2 and TRBJ2-1; possible D gene TRBD2, 6 bases. With 0 bases removed from V and 0 bases from J, the gap between germline ends came to 9 bases. The germline CDR1 and CDR2 sequences are SGHTA and FQGNSA. The CDR3 is made up of 16 amino acids. The CDR3 region is CASSLALAPSYNEQFF. The CDR3 coding sequence is TGTGCCAGCAGCTTAGCGCTAGCGCCCTCCTACAATGAGCAGTTCTTC.

This clonotype qualifies as large. J is TRBJ2-5 and V is TRBV7-9; 7 nucleotides line up with TRBD1. From germline, CDR1 is SEHNR and CDR2 FQNEAQ (reference sequence). The CDR3 length is 15 residues. V was clipped by 5 bases and J by 7 bases; unmatched bases: 13. The CDR3 loop reads CASSGPGQRTGTQYF. DNA of the CDR3: TGTGCCAGCAGCGGCCCGGGACAGCGGACGGGGACCCAGTACTTC.

The V gene is TRBV6-2 or TRBV6-3, the J gene TRBJ2-3, with TRBD2 matching over 11 bases. With V trimmed by 3 bases and J by 5 bases, 4 bases remained unmatched. Per germline, CDR1 MNHEY and CDR2 SVGEGT. This CDR3 is built from 15 residues. The CDR3 reads CASSYRLAGGDTQYF. As DNA, the CDR3 is TGTGCCAGCAGTTATCGTCTAGCGGGGGGAGATACGCAGTATTTT.

The V gene is TRBV7-3, the J gene TRBJ1-2; perhaps TRBD1 as D (5 bases). The CDR3 totals 12 residues. Germline assignment: CDR1 SGHTA and CDR2 FQGTGA. V gave up 2 bases and J gave up 11 bases, with 12 bases separating them. The CDR3 loop is CASSLAEGQYTF. DNA for the CDR3: TGTGCCAGCAGCTTAGCTGAGGGGCAGTACACCTTC. The full variable domain, completed using reference TRBV7-3 and TRBJ1-2, is GAGVSQTPSNKVTEKGKYVELRCDPISGHTALYWYRQSLGQGPEFLIYFQGTGAADDSGLPNDRFFAVRPEGSVSTLKIQRTERGDSAVYLCASSLAEGQYTFGSGTRLTVV.

The table lists this clonotype with a few counts. The rearrangement uses TRBV7-8 and TRBJ2-3, with D possibly being TRBD1 or TRBD2 (5 bases each). Trimming took off 0 bases at V and 7 bases at J, with 8 bases between the two ends. The CDR3 contains 13 residues. Germline CDR1 is SGHVS and CDR2 is FQNEAQ. The CDR3 protein is CASSLAGANTQYF. Written as DNA, the CDR3 is TGTGCCAGCAGCTTAGCCGGGGCGAATACGCAGTATTTT.

This sequence joins TRBV10-3 and TRBJ2-5; 8 bases are shared with TRBD2. The J call is doubtful: the DNA matches TRBJ2-1 better. Germline values: CDR1 ENHRY, CDR2 SYGVKD. This CDR3 spans 14 amino acids. CDR3 sequence: CAISIAGSVNEQFF. The CDR3 DNA follows: TGTGCCATCAGTATAGCGGGGAGTGTCAATGAGCAGTTCTTC.